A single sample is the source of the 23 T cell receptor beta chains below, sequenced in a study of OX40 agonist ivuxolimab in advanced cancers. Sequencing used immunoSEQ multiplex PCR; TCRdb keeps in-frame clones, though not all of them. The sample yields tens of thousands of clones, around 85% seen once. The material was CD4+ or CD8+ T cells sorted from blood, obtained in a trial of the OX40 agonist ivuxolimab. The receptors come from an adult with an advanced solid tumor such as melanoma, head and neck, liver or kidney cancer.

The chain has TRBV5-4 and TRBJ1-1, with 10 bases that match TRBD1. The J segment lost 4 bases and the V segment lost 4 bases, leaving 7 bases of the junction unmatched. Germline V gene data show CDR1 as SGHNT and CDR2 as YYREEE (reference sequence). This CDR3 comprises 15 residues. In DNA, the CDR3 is TGTGCCAGCAGCACCCGGGACAGGGGCTTCACTGAAGCTTTCTTT. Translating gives CASSTRDRGFTEAFF.

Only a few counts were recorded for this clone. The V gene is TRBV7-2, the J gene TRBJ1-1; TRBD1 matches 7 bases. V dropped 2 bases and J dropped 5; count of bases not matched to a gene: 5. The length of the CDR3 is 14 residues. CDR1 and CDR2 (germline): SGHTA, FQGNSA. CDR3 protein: CASSLSGGGTEAFF. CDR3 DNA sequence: TGTGCCAGCAGCTTATCAGGGGGTGGTACTGAAGCTTTCTTT.

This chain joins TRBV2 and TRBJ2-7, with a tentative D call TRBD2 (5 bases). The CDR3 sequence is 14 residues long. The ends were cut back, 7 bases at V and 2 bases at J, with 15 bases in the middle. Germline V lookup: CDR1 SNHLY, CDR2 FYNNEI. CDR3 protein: CASNLLVSAYEQYF. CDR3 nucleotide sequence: TGTGCCAGCAACCTACTAGTTAGTGCCTACGAGCAGTACTTC.

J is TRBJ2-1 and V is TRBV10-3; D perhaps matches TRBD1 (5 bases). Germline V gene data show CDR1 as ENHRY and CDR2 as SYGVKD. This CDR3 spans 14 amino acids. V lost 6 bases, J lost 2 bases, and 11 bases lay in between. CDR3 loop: CAIRVDSPYNEQFF. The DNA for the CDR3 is TGTGCCATCAGGGTAGACAGTCCCTACAATGAGCAGTTCTTC.

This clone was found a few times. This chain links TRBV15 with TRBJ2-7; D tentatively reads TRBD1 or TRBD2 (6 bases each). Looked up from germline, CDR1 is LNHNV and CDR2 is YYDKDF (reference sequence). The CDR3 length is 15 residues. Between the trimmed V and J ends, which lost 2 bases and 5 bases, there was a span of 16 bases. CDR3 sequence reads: CATSRSGTPGDEQYF. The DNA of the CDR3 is TGTGCCACCAGCAGATCCGGGACACCGGGAGACGAGCAGTACTTC.

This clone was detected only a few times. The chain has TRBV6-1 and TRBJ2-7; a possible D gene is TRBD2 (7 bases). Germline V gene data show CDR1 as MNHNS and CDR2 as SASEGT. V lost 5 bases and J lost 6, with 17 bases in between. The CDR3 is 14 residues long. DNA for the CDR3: TGTGCCAGCAGTTGGCGGGGGACAATTTCCGAGCAGTACTTC. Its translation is CASSWRGTISEQYF.

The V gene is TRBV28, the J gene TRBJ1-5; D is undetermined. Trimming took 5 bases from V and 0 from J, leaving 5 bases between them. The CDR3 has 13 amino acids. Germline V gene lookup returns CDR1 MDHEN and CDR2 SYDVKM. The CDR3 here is CASSRDSNQPQHF. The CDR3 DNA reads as TGTGCCAGCAGTAGGGATAGCAATCAGCCCCAGCATTTT.

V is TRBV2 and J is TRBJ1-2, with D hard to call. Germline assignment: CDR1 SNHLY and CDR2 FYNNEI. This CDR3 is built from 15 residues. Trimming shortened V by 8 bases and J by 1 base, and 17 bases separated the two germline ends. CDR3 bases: TGTGCCAGCCAGTTAAAGACGGGAGTTAACTATGGCTACACCTTC. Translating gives CASQLKTGVNYGYTF.

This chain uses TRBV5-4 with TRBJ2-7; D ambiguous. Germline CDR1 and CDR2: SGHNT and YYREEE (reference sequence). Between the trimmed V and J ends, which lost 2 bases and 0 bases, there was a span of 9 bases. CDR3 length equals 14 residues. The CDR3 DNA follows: TGTGCCAGCAGCTTTGGCAGGAGCTCCTACGAGCAGTACTTC. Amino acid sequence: CASSFGRSSYEQYF.

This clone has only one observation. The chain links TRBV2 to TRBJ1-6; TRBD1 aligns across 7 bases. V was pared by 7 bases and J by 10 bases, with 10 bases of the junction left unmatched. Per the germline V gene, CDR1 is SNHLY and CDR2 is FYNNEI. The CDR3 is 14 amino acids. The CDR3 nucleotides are TGTGCCAGCACTTATGACAGGGAGGACTCACCCCTCCACTTT. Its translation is CASTYDREDSPLHF.

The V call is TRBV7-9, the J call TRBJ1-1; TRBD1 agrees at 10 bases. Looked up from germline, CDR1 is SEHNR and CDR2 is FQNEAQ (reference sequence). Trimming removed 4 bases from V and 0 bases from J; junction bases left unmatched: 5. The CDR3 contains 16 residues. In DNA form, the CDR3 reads TGTGCCAGCAGCTCGAGGGGACAGGGGCTGAACACTGAAGCTTTCTTT. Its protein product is CASSSRGQGLNTEAFF.

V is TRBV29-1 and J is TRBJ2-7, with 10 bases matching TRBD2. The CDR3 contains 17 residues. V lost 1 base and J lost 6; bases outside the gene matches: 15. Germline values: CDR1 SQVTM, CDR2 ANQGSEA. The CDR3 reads CSVEVKASGSWLPEQYF. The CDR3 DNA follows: TGCAGCGTTGAAGTTAAGGCTAGCGGGAGCTGGTTGCCCGAGCAGTACTTC.

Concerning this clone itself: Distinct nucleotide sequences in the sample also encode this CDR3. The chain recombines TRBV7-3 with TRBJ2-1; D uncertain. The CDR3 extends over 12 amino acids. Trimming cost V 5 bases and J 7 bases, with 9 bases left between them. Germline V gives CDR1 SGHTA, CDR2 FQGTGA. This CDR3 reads CASSLNSNEQFF. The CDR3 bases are TGTGCCAGCAGCCTAAACTCAAATGAGCAGTTCTTC.

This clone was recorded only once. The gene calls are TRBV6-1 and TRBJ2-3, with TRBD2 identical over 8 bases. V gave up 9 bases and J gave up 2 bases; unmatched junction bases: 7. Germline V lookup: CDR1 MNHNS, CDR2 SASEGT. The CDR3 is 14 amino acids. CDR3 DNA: TGTGCCAGTTTCTCGGGAGGGTACACAGATACGCAGTATTTT. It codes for CASFSGGYTDTQYF.

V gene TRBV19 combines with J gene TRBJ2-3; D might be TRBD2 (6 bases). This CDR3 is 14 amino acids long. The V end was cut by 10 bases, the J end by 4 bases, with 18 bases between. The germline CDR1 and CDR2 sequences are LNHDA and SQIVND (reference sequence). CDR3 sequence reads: CATTGLPESDTQYF. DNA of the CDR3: TGTGCCACTACGGGACTCCCGGAGTCAGATACGCAGTATTTT.

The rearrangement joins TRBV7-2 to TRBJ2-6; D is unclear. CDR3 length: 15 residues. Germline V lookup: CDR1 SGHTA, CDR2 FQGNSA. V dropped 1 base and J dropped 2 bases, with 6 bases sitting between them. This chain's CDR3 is CASSLGTAGANVLTF. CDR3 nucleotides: TGTGCCAGCAGCTTAGGGACGGCTGGGGCCAACGTCCTGACTTTC.

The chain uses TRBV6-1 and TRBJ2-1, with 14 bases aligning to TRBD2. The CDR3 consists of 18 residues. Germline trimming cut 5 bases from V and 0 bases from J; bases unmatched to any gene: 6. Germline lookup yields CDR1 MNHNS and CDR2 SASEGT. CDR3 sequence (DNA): TGTGCCAGCAGTAAAGACGGACTAGCGGGGGGCTCCTACAATGAGCAGTTCTTC. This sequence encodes CASSKDGLAGGSYNEQFF.

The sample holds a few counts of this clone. CDR3 nucleotide sequence: TGTGCCAGCAGCACGGATCATGGTCAGCCCCAGCATTTT. It is translated as CASSTDHGQPQHF. The gene calls are TRBV7-2 and TRBJ1-5; D is unclear. Trimming shortened V by 5 bases and J by 6 bases, and 11 bases separated the two germline ends. The CDR3 totals 13 residues. Per the germline V gene, CDR1 is SGHTA and CDR2 is FQGNSA.

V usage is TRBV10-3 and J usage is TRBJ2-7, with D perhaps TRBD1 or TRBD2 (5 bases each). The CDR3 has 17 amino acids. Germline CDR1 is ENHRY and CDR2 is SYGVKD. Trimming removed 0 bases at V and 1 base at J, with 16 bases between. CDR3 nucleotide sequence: TGTGCCATCAGTGAGTCTTTGGTGGGGGAGTCTTCCTACGAGCAGTACTTC. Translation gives CAISESLVGESSYEQYF.

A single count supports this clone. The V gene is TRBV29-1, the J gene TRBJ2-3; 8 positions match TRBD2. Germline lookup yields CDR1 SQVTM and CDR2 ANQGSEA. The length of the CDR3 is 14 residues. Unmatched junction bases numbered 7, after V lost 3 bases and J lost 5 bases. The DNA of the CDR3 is TGCAGCGTTGATGGGGCGGGAGGTGGAGATACGCAGTATTTT. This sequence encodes CSVDGAGGGDTQYF.

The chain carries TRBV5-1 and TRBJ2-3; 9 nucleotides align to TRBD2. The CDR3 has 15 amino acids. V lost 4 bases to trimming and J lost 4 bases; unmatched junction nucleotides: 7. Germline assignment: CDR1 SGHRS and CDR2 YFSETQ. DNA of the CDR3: TGCGCCAGCAGCCTCCGAGCGGGAGGCCCAGATACGCAGTATTTT. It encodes CASSLRAGGPDTQYF.

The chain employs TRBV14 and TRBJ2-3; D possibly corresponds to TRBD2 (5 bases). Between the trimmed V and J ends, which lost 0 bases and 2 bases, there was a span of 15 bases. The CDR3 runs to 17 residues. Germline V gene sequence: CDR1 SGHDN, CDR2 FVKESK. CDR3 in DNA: TGTGCCAGCAGCCAAGATCGAGGGTTGGGGAACACAGATACGCAGTATTTT. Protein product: CASSQDRGLGNTDTQYF.

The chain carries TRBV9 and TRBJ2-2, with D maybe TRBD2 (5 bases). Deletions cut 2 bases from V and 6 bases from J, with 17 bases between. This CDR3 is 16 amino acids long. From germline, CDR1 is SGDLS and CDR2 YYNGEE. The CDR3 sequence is CASSVGVGEYAGELFF. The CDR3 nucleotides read TGTGCCAGCAGCGTCGGCGTCGGGGAGTATGCCGGGGAGCTGTTTTTT.